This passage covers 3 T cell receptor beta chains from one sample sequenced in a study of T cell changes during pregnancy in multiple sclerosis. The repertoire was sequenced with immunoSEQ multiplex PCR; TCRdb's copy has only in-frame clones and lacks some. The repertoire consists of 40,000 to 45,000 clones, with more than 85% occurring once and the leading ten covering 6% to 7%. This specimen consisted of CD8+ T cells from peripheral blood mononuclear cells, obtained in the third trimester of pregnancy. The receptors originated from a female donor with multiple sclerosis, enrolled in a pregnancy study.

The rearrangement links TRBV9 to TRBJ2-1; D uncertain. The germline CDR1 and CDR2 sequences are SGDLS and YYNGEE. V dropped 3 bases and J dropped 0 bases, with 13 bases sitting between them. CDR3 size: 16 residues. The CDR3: CASSDPTRSSYNEQFF. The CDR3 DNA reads TGTGCCAGCAGCGACCCTACCCGAAGCTCCTACAATGAGCAGTTCTTC.

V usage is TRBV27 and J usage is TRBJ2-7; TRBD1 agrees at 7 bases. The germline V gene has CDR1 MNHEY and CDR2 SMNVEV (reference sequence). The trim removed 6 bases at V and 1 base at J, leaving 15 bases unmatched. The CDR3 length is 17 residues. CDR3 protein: CASRLTIQGIESYEQYF. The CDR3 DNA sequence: TGTGCCAGCAGATTAACCATACAGGGGATTGAATCCTACGAGCAGTACTTC.

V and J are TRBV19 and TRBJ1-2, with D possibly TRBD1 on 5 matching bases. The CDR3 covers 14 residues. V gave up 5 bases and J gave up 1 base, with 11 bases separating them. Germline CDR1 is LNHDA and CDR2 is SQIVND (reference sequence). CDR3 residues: CASSPDSFNYGYTF. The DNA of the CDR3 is TGTGCCAGTAGTCCCGACAGCTTTAACTATGGCTACACCTTC.